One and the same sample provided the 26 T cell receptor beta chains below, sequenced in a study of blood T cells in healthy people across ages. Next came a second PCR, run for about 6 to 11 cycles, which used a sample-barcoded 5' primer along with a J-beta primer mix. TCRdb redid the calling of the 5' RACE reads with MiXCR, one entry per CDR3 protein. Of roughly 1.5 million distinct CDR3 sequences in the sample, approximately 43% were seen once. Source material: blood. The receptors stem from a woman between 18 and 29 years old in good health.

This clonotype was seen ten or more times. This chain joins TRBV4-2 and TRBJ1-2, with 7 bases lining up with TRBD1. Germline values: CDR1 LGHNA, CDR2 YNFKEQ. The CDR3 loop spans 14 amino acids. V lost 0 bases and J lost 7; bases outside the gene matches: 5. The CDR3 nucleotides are TGTGCCAGCAGCCAAGACGACAGGGTCCCTGGCTACACCTTC. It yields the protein CASSQDDRVPGYTF.

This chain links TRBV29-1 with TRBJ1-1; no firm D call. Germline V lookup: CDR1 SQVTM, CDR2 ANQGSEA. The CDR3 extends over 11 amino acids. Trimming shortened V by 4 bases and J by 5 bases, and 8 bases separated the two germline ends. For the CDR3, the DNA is TGCAGCGTTGTAGGAAGGACTGAAGCTTTCTTT. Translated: CSVVGRTEAFF.

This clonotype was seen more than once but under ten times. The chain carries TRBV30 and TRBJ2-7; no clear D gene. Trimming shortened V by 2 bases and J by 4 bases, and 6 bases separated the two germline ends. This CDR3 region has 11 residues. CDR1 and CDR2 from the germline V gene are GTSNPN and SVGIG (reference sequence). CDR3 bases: TGTGCCTGGAGTCCCGGGTACGAGCAGTACTTC. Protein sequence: CAWSPGYEQYF.

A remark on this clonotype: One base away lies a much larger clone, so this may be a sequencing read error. The CDR3 here is CSAREHTGGSQPQHF. As DNA, the CDR3 is TGCAGTGCTAGAGAACACACAGGGGGCAGTCAGCCCCAGCATTTT. This rearrangement joins TRBV20-1 to TRBJ1-5, with 9 bases aligning to TRBD1. Germline loops: CDR1 DFQATT, CDR2 SNEGSKA (reference sequence). V lost 0 bases to trimming and J lost 6 bases; unmatched junction nucleotides: 6. The CDR3 runs to 15 residues.

The CDR3: CSDWRASGTDTQYF. As DNA, the CDR3 is TGCAGCGACTGGAGGGCTAGCGGGACAGATACGCAGTATTTT. The V gene is TRBV29-1, the J gene TRBJ2-3; 8 positions match TRBD2. J was trimmed by 3 bases and V by 7 bases; bases with no gene match: 9. This CDR3 has 14 residues. Germline CDR1 is SQVTM and CDR2 is ANQGSEA.

In DNA form, the CDR3 reads TGCAGCGCCAAGACTAGCGGGGCGAACACCGGGGAGCTGTTTTTT. Protein sequence: CSAKTSGANTGELFF. The chain is built from TRBV29-1 and TRBJ2-2, with 11 positions matching TRBD2. Per germline, CDR1 SQVTM and CDR2 ANQGSEA. The CDR3 covers 15 residues. With V trimmed by 7 bases and J by 0 bases, 4 bases remained unmatched.

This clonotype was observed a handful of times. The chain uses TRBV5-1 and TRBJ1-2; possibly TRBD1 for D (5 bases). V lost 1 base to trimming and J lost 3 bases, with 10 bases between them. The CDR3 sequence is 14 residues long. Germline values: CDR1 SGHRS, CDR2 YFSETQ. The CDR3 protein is CASSLQGLDYGYTF. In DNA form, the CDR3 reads TGCGCCAGCAGCTTGCAGGGCTTAGACTATGGCTACACCTTC.

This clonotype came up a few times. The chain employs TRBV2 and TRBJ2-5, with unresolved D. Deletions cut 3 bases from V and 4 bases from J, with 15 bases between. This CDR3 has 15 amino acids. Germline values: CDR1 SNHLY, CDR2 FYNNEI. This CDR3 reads CASSEAALSAETQYF. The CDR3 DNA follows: TGTGCCAGCAGTGAGGCAGCCCTCTCGGCAGAGACCCAGTACTTC.

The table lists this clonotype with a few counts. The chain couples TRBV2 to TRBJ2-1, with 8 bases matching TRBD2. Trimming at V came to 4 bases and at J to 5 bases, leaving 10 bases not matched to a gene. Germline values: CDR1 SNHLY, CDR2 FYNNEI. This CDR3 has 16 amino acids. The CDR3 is CASSAGLAGTDNEQFF. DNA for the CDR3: TGTGCCAGCAGTGCGGGGCTAGCGGGCACCGACAATGAGCAGTTCTTC.

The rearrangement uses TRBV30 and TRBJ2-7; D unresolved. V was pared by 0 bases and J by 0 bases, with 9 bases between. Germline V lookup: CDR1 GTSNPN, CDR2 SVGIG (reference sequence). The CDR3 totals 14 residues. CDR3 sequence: CAWSVPGNSYEQYF. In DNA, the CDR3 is TGTGCCTGGAGTGTACCTGGGAACTCCTACGAGCAGTACTTC. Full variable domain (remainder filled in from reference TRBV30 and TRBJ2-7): SQTIHQWPATLVQPVGSPLSLECTVEGTSNPNLYWYRQAAGRGLQLLFYSVGIGQISSEVPQNLSASRPQDRQFILSSKKLLLSDSGFYLCAWSVPGNSYEQYFGPGTRLTVT.

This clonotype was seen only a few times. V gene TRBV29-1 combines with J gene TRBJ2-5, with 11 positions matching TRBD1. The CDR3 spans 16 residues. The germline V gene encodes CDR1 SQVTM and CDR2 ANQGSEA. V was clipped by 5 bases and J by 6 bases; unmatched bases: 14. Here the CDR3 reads CSVTESPGQGVKTQYF. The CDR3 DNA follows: TGCAGCGTTACCGAATCTCCGGGACAGGGGGTGAAGACCCAGTACTTC. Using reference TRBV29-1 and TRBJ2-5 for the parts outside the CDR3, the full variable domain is SAVISQKPSRDICQRGTSLTIQCQVDSQVTMMFWYRQQPGQSLTLIATANQGSEATYESGFVIDKFPISRPNLTFSTLTVSNMSPEDSSIYLCSVTESPGQGVKTQYFGPGTRLLVL.

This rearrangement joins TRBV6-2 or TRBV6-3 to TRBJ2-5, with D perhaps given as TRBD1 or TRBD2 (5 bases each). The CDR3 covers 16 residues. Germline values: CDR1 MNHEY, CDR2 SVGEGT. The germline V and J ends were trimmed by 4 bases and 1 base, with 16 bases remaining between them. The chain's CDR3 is CASSSGTDAPQETQYF. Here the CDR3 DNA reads TGTGCCAGCAGTTCTGGGACGGACGCCCCCCAAGAGACCCAGTACTTC.

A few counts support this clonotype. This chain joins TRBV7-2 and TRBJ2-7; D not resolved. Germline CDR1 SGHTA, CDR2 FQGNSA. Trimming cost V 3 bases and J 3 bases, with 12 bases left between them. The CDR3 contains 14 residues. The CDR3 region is CASSFSSAIYEQYF. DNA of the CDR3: TGTGCCAGCAGCTTCTCCAGTGCTATCTACGAGCAGTACTTC.

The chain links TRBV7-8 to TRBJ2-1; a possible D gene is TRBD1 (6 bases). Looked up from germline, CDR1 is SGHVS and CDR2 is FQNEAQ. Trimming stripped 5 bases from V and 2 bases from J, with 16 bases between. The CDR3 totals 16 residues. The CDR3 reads CASSAFRDKPYNEQFF. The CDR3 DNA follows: TGTGCCAGCAGCGCCTTCCGGGACAAGCCCTACAATGAGCAGTTCTTC.

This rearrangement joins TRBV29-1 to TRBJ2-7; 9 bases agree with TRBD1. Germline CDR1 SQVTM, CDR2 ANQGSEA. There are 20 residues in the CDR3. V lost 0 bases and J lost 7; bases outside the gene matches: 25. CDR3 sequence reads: CSVEDGGKGQGISSYNEQYF. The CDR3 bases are TGCAGCGTTGAAGATGGGGGGAAGGGACAGGGTATTAGCTCCTACAATGAGCAGTACTTC.

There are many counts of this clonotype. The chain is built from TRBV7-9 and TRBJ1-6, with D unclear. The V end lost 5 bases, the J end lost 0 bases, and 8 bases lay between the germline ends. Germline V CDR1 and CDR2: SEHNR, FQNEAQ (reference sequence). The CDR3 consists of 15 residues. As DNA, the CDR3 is TGTGCCAGCAGCCCCGGTGGCTCCTATAATTCACCCCTCCACTTT. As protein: CASSPGGSYNSPLHF.

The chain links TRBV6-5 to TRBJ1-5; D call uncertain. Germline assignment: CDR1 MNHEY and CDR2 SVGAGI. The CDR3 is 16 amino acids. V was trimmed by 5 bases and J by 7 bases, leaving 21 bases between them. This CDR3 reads CASSPYWGVEVQPQHF. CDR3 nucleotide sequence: TGTGCCAGCAGTCCCTACTGGGGAGTCGAGGTCCAGCCCCAGCATTTT.

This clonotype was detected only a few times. This CDR3 reads CSVVGLRGTAEAFF. CDR3 DNA sequence: TGCAGCGTTGTAGGACTTAGAGGAACGGCTGAAGCTTTCTTT. V gene TRBV29-1 combines with J gene TRBJ1-1; D uncertain. Germline V gene sequence: CDR1 SQVTM, CDR2 ANQGSEA. The CDR3 totals 14 residues. V was shortened by 4 bases and J by 6 bases, with 18 bases between the two germline ends.

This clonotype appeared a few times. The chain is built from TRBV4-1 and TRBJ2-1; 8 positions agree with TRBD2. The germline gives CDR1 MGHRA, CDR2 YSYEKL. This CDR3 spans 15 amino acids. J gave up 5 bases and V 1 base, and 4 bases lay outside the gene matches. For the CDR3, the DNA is TGCGCCAGCAGCCAAGTGTGGCGGGGGGACAATGAGCAGTTCTTC. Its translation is CASSQVWRGDNEQFF.

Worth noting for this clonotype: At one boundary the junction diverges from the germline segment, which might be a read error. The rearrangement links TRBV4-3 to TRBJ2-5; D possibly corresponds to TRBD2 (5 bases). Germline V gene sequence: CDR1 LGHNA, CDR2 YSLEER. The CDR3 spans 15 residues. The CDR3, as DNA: TGCGACAGCAGCCAAGACACACGGGGAATGGAGACCCAGTACTTC. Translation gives CDSSQDTRGMETQYF.

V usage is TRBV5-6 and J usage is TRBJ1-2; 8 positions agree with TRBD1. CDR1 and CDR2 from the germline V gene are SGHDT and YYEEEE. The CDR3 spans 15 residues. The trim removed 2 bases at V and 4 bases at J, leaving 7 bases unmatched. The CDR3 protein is CASSLPTGVVYGYTF. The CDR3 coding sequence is TGTGCCAGCAGCTTACCGACAGGGGTGGTCTATGGCTACACCTTC.

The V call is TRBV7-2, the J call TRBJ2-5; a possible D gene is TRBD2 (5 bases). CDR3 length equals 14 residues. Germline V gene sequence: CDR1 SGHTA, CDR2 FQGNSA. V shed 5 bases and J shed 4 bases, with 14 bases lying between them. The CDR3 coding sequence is TGTGCCAGCAGCGCCGTCGCTCGGGGAGAGACCCAGTACTTC. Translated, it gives CASSAVARGETQYF.

The CDR3 sequence: CASSWLAGQETQYF. The CDR3 DNA is TGTGCCAGCAGCTGGCTAGCGGGGCAAGAGACCCAGTACTTC. The chain employs TRBV7-2 and TRBJ2-4; 9 bases align to TRBD2. The J call is doubtful: the DNA matches TRBJ2-5 better. This CDR3 region has 14 residues. Germline CDR1 reads SGHTA; CDR2 reads FQGNSA.

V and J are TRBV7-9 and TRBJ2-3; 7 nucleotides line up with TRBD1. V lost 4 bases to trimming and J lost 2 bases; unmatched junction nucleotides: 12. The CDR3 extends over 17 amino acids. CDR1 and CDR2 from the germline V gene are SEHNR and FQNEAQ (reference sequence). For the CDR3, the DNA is TGTGCCAGCAGCTCCCGTCGGGACAGTTCTTACACAGATACGCAGTATTTT. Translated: CASSSRRDSSYTDTQYF.

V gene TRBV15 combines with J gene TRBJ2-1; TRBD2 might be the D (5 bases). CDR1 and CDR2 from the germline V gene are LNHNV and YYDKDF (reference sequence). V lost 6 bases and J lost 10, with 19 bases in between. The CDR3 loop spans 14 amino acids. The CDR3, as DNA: TGTGCCACCAGTTTTGATGGGAGCTCCTACGAGCAGTTCTTC. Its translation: CATSFDGSSYEQFF.

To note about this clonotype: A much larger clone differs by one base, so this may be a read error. In nucleotides, the CDR3 is TGTGCCAGCAGCCCTGCACATTATGGCTACACCTTC. Its protein is CASSPAHYGYTF. The rearrangement joins TRBV5-4 to TRBJ1-2; D gene unclear. The CDR3 has 12 residues. Trimming took off 4 bases at V and 5 bases at J, with 9 bases between the two ends. The V gene's germline CDR1 is SGHNT and CDR2 YYREEE (reference sequence).